This T cell receptor (beta chain) was captured in a study of cytomegalovirus exposure and HLA in healthy donors. Study-level information: As released early, the data held some 85 million unique TCRs from HLA-typed donors. The study, taken as a whole, reports: Compared with the roughly 700-donor mean, an Asian-associated ancestry cluster reportedly had fewer N-insertions, according to a later analysis. Researchers catalogued about 150 TCR beta chains as cytomegalovirus-associated. Rare TCR sequences predominated, though certain public TCRs were found in many donors.

Concerning this clone: Its antigen is still unknown.

J lost 6 bases, V lost 3 bases, and 5 bases had no gene match. The germline gives CDR1 KGHSH, CDR2 LQKENI. CDR3 size: 15 residues. 13 Jbeta primers and 60 Vbeta primers were used for the PCR. TCRdb's table, derived via immunoSEQ multiplex PCR, lists solely in-frame clones and lacks some. Of roughly 86,000 clones listed, almost 80% were seen once; the top ten hold around 6%. The genes are TRBV18 and TRBJ2-7, with 13 bases fitting TRBD2. The sequencing sample was made of PBMCs. The TCR comes from a female donor in good health and CMV-seronegative. CDR3 nucleotide sequence: TGTGCCAGCTCACCGGGACTAGCGGGATCGTCCGAGCAGTACTTC. The encoded protein is CASSPGLAGSSEQYF.